This T cell receptor beta chain appears in the sequencing data of a study of ipilimumab plus nivolumab after autologous stem cell transplantation. Patients got ipilimumab 1 mg/kg beginning 14 to 28 days post-transplant. Produced via immunoSEQ multiplex PCR; TCRdb's table is partial and in-frame only. The table shows over 8,500 clones, with over 60% occurring only once. The sample consisted of PBMCs, taken in a trial of ipilimumab plus nivolumab as post-transplant consolidation. This receptor was obtained from a female donor with multiple myeloma.

This chain's CDR3 is CASSLERFGTVNEKLFF. In DNA form, the CDR3 reads TGTGCCAGCAGCTTAGAGCGCTTCGGGACAGTTAATGAAAAACTGTTTTTT. The chain joins TRBV7-2 to TRBJ1-4; 7 bases are a match to TRBD1. This CDR3 comprises 17 residues. Unmatched junction bases numbered 9, after V lost 1 base and J lost 4 bases. Germline V gene lookup returns CDR1 SGHTA and CDR2 FQGNSA.